The present T cell receptor (beta chain) was sequenced within a study of T cell responses to AZD1222 COVID-19 vaccine (dated by TCRdb to the early 2020s). Describing the broader study: AZD1222 recipients given second doses at about 4 weeks or at about 12 weeks were pooled, since spike-specific TCR depth and breadth were not found to differ between the two schedules. TCR sequencing covered 230 or so trial participants: some 210 given two doses of AZD1222 and about 26 given two doses of MenACWY control vaccine. Trial participants were enrolled by age into 18-55, 56-69 and 70-plus year subgroups, with approximately 150, 28 and 58 TCR-sequenced participants respectively.

Here is what the overall study found, with its caveats: Conclusions about previously exposed vaccinees are limited because only 6 or 7 AZD1222 recipients were SARS-CoV-2 seropositive at baseline. Most participants were white British and females outnumbered males, and the authors suggested that clonal diversity may have been underestimated. In the small 56-69-year group, the increase in depth fell short of significance, most likely because of low power. Reportedly, almost half of the unique spike-specific TCRs recognized epitopes lying outside the regions that are mutated in the B.1.351 and B.1.1.7 variants. The whole spike protein was spanned by vaccine-associated CD4 TCRs, and dominant responses were seen in regions 160-218 and 743-854. No day 14 peak-response samples were available, so repertoires were characterized only after the peak T cell response. A significant rise in spike-specific TCR breadth and depth was observed after two AZD1222 doses relative to day 0 and relative to MenACWY recipients.

Based on the germline V gene (reference sequence), the CDR1 and CDR2 sequences are MNHEY and SMNVEV. Taken from cysteine to phenylalanine, the CDR3 has 14 residues. The kept DNA is CDR3 alone, 42 bases in frame from the first base. A distance of 9 bases separates the germline ends of V and J, which lose 4 bases and 0 bases respectively. Details on this clone: Its antigen is currently not known. No base qualities exist here, and no much larger clone lies one base off it.

The meaning of the sample's time point label: baseline before first vaccination. Vaccinee samples came from UK trials COV001 and COV002, including a single-blind randomized controlled phase 2/3 trial of AZD1222 (ChAdOx1 nCoV-19) in healthy adults. Trial participant PBMC samples were collected at day 0 and day 28 after the second dose for TCRbeta chain sequencing. The CDR3 regions of human TCRbeta chains were analyzed by immunosequencing. Under the source paper's analysis protocol: Repertoire TCRs were checked for matches against a reference library of SARS-CoV-2-specific TCRs that had been generated using the MIRA antigen-specificity platform. Breadth was defined as the fraction of unique TCRs that were SARS-CoV-2-associated. Depth was defined as the fraction of total T cells that were SARS-CoV-2-associated. Using the MIRA data, every spike-specific TCR was mapped to the spike region that the TCR reacted to and assigned to either a CD4 or a CD8 class. Log10-transformed breadth and depth values were compared by one-way ANOVA with Sidak's multiple comparisons tests. TCRdb's version of the immuneACCESS table is confined to in-frame rearrangements and falls short of the full clone set. An unresolved V gene accounts for under half of the shortfall where checked; the remainder is of unknown origin. V, J and clone size reflect that table, while D and trimming were determined from the DNA. The sample table shows 160,000 or so clones, and about nine tenths are seen once. The ten largest clones capture less than 2% of the sample.

The chain employs TRBV27 and TRBJ1-2; perhaps TRBD1 is the D gene, with 5 bases matching. The receptor was isolated from an adult in good health. The sequencing here drew on peripheral blood, taken on day 0 of AZD1222 vaccination. The sequence in DNA is TGTGCCAGCAGTTCCGGGGCCGCTAACTATGGCTACACCTTC. The translation is CASSSGAANYGYTF.